A single sample gave rise to the 27 T cell receptor beta chains below, sequenced in a study of shared clonotypes between healthy human individuals. Here immunoSEQ multiplex PCR was the method, and the copy in TCRdb shows in-frame clones only, minus some. The sample shows 2 million to 2.5 million clones, over 85% of them seen only once. CD45RO negativity and positive selection for CCR7 defined naive CD8 cells, a population that excluded terminally differentiated effector memory CD45RA+ cells. The source material was naive CD8+ T cells sorted from blood. These TCRs come from a man between 18 and 29 years old in good health.

The CDR3 reads CSVQTGETYEQYF. CDR3 coding DNA: TGCAGCGTGCAGACAGGGGAGACCTACGAGCAGTACTTC. The rearrangement uses TRBV29-1 and TRBJ2-7; TRBD1 agrees at 8 bases. In germline, CDR1 is SQVTM, CDR2 ANQGSEA. The V and J ends lost 6 bases and 2 bases, in that order; junction bases with no gene match: 6. This CDR3 has 13 amino acids.

This chain connects TRBV13 to TRBJ2-2; 11 bases match TRBD2. CDR3 length: 17 residues. Germline V CDR1 and CDR2: PRHDT, FYEKMQ (reference sequence). J gave up 5 bases and V 5 bases, and 10 bases lay outside the gene matches. CDR3 loop: CASSLIAGGPWTGELFF. The CDR3, as DNA: TGTGCCAGCAGCCTGATAGCGGGAGGGCCATGGACCGGGGAGCTGTTTTTT.

The chain couples TRBV2 to TRBJ2-7; perhaps D is TRBD1 or TRBD2 (6 bases each). V lost 0 bases, J lost 2 bases, and 11 bases lay in between. The germline V gene has CDR1 SNHLY and CDR2 FYNNEI. The CDR3 totals 15 residues. The CDR3 sequence is CASSEARGRTYEQYF. The CDR3 DNA is TGTGCCAGCAGTGAAGCACGGGGGCGGACCTACGAGCAGTACTTC.

This chain links TRBV27 with TRBJ2-1, with D perhaps TRBD2 (6 bases). This CDR3 is 15 amino acids long. V was pared by 3 bases and J by 8 bases, with 17 bases between. CDR1 and CDR2 (germline): MNHEY, SMNVEV (reference sequence). The CDR3 is CASSLTAGSGHEQFF. Written as DNA, the CDR3 is TGTGCCAGCAGTTTGACAGCGGGTAGTGGGCATGAGCAGTTCTTC.

V gene TRBV7-9 combines with J gene TRBJ2-3; possibly TRBD1 or TRBD2 for D (5 bases each). V lost 5 bases to trimming and J lost 3 bases, with 15 bases between them. Germline V CDR1 and CDR2: SEHNR, FQNEAQ (reference sequence). This CDR3 region has 15 residues. This chain's CDR3 is CASSPRWGNTDTQYF. CDR3 nucleotides: TGTGCCAGCAGCCCTCGTTGGGGGAATACAGATACGCAGTATTTT.

This rearrangement joins TRBV13 to TRBJ1-3; D unclear. This CDR3 is 15 amino acids long. Deletions cut 1 base from V and 2 bases from J, with 9 bases between. The germline gives CDR1 PRHDT, CDR2 FYEKMQ (reference sequence). The CDR3 loop reads CASSLERNPGNTIYF. CDR3 in DNA: TGTGCCAGCAGCTTAGAACGAAACCCTGGAAACACCATATATTTT.

This chain uses TRBV29-1 with TRBJ2-1; 11 bases are a match to TRBD1. V shed 6 bases and J 0 bases; nucleotides not matched to a gene: 16. Germline-derived CDR1 and CDR2 are SQVTM and ANQGSEA. The CDR3 has 19 amino acids. The CDR3, as DNA: TGCAGCGTCGATTTGGACAGGGGGCCACAGACTAGCTCCTACAATGAGCAGTTCTTC. Its translation: CSVDLDRGPQTSSYNEQFF.

This clone has only one observation. This chain uses TRBV19 with TRBJ1-1, with unresolved D. Germline lookup yields CDR1 LNHDA and CDR2 SQIVND (reference sequence). Trimming shortened V by 10 bases and J by 1 base, and 10 bases separated the two germline ends. The CDR3 covers 12 residues. The CDR3 nucleotides read TGTGCCACTAAATGGGGGAACACTGAAGCTTTCTTT. It encodes CATKWGNTEAFF.

V gene TRBV28 combines with J gene TRBJ2-4; 9 bases match TRBD1. Germline V gene lookup returns CDR1 MDHEN and CDR2 SYDVKM. CDR3 length: 12 amino acids. V lost 6 bases to trimming and J lost 6 bases; unmatched junction nucleotides: 0. The CDR3 DNA follows: TGTGCCAGCAGGGACAGGGGAAACATTCAGTACTTC. Its translation: CASRDRGNIQYF.

V and J are TRBV28 and TRBJ2-5, with TRBD2 identical over 9 bases. Germline CDR1 MDHEN, CDR2 SYDVKM. J lost 1 base, V lost 4 bases, and 13 bases had no gene match. This CDR3 is built from 18 residues. The CDR3, as DNA: TGTGCCAGCAGTTCCGCAACGCGACTAGCGGTTTTCCAAGAGACCCAGTACTTC. Amino acid sequence: CASSSATRLAVFQETQYF.

The chain combines TRBV9 with TRBJ1-1; a weak D match, TRBD1 (6 bases). Trimming took off 5 bases at V and 2 bases at J, with 16 bases between the two ends. CDR1 and CDR2 (germline): SGDLS, YYNGEE. CDR3 length equals 15 residues. Here the CDR3 DNA reads TGTGCCAGCAGTAGAACAGGGAAGTCTAACACTGAAGCTTTCTTT. Its translation: CASSRTGKSNTEAFF.

V usage is TRBV14 and J usage is TRBJ2-1, with D unresolved. This CDR3 contains 13 residues. Trimming took 4 bases from V and 5 from J, leaving 9 bases between them. The V gene's germline CDR1 is SGHDN and CDR2 FVKESK. As DNA, the CDR3 is TGTGCCAGCAGCCCGGCAATAAACAATGAGCAGTTCTTC. Its translation: CASSPAINNEQFF.

V gene TRBV19 combines with J gene TRBJ2-1, with TRBD1 matching over 10 bases. CDR3 length: 20 residues. After removal of 2 bases from V and 4 bases from J, the junction contained 17 bases not matched to a gene. CDR1 is LNHDA, CDR2 SQIVND, per germline (reference sequence). In DNA form, the CDR3 reads TGTGCCAGTAGTATAATCCCTGGGACAGGGGTGGATTCCCTTTACAATGAGCAGTTCTTC. Translation: CASSIIPGTGVDSLYNEQFF.

The chain is built from TRBV6-1 and TRBJ2-3; D unclear. The CDR3 extends over 13 amino acids. Germline CDR1 and CDR2: MNHNS and SASEGT. Trimming shortened V by 7 bases and J by 2 bases, and 10 bases separated the two germline ends. CDR3 DNA: TGTGCCAGCATTGCAGAGATCACAGATACGCAGTATTTT. The encoded protein is CASIAEITDTQYF.

The chain has TRBV5-6 and TRBJ2-5, with a tentative D call TRBD2 (5 bases). In germline, CDR1 is SGHDT, CDR2 YYEEEE. This CDR3 contains 13 residues. Trimming took off 3 bases at V and 5 bases at J, with 11 bases between the two ends. The CDR3 DNA follows: TGTGCCAGCAGCTATCCTAGCACCGAGACCCAGTACTTC. This translates into CASSYPSTETQYF.

This clone was counted between two and nine times. V and J are TRBV6-4 and TRBJ2-1; 10 nucleotides agree with TRBD2. In germline, CDR1 is MRHNA, CDR2 SNTAGT. The trim removed 6 bases at V and 3 bases at J, leaving 5 bases unmatched. The CDR3 is 15 amino acids. DNA for the CDR3: TGTGCCAGCAGCCAATCTAGCGGGGGCTACAATGAGCAGTTCTTC. This encodes CASSQSSGGYNEQFF.

The chain combines TRBV9 with TRBJ1-3, with 9 bases lining up with TRBD1. This CDR3 contains 19 residues. From germline, CDR1 is SGDLS and CDR2 YYNGEE. Unmatched junction bases numbered 10, after V lost 0 bases and J lost 0 bases. The CDR3 DNA reads TGTGCCAGCAGCGTAGGCCCCGGGACAGGGCTCAGCTCTGGAAACACCATATATTTT. Its protein is CASSVGPGTGLSSGNTIYF. The variable domain in full, with the rest retrieved from reference TRBV9 and TRBJ1-3, is DSGVTQTPKHLITATGQRVTLRCSPRSGDLSVYWYQQSLDQGLQFLIQYYNGEERAKGNILERFSAQQFPDLHSELNLSSLELGDSALYFCASSVGPGTGLSSGNTIYFGEGSWLTVV.

This clone was picked up one time. The chain links TRBV10-2 to TRBJ1-2, with unresolved D. CDR3 size: 15 residues. The germline V and J ends were trimmed by 0 bases and 8 bases, with 16 bases remaining between them. Looked up from germline, CDR1 is WSHSY and CDR2 is SAAADI. The CDR3 region has the DNA TGCGCCAGCAGTGAGTCGGTAACTCCTATTCGGGGCTACACCTTC. Encoded protein: CASSESVTPIRGYTF.

The chain joins TRBV6-5 to TRBJ1-2; 9 bases line up with TRBD1. CDR1 is MNHEY and CDR2 is SVGAGI in the germline V gene. The V segment lost 4 bases and the J segment 4 bases; nucleotides outside the gene matches: 10. This CDR3 has 16 amino acids. As DNA, the CDR3 is TGTGCCAGCAGTTCGCGGGACAGGGTTGCACTCTATGGCTACACCTTC. Translating gives CASSSRDRVALYGYTF.

This clone was observed a single time. The rearrangement joins TRBV7-8 to TRBJ1-1; 10 bases line up with TRBD1. V lost 5 bases and J lost 7; bases outside the gene matches: 4. Germline CDR1 SGHVS, CDR2 FQNEAQ. The CDR3 consists of 13 residues. The CDR3 sequence: CASSLGTGVEAFF. CDR3 DNA sequence: TGTGCCAGCAGCCTGGGGACAGGGGTTGAAGCTTTCTTT.

The DNA of the CDR3 is TGTGCCAGCAGTGAAGCTTCCTACTCTCCCATCAATGAGCAGTTCTTC. This codes for CASSEASYSPINEQFF. V is TRBV6-1 and J is TRBJ2-1; D is ambiguous. CDR3 size: 16 residues. CDR1 is MNHNS and CDR2 is SASEGT in the germline V gene. Trimming left V 0 bases short and J 6 bases short, with 15 bases between.

The V call is TRBV15, the J call TRBJ2-3; D unresolved. This CDR3 is 12 amino acids long. Germline-derived CDR1 and CDR2 are LNHNV and YYDKDF (reference sequence). V was cut by 0 bases and J by 8 bases, with 6 bases left in between. This chain's CDR3 is CATSRDSGTQYF. CDR3 sequence (DNA): TGTGCCACCAGCAGAGATTCCGGTACGCAGTATTTT.

V gene TRBV4-3 combines with J gene TRBJ2-7, with 11 bases that match TRBD2. V was clipped by 3 bases and J by 2 bases; unmatched bases: 3. CDR1 is LGHNA, CDR2 YSLEER, per germline. The length of the CDR3 is 15 residues. The CDR3 coding sequence is TGCGCCAGCAGCCAGACACTAGCGGGGGCCTACGAGCAGTACTTC. Translated: CASSQTLAGAYEQYF.

V and J are TRBV9 and TRBJ2-3; weak D call: TRBD2 (7 bases). Germline V CDR1 and CDR2: SGDLS, YYNGEE. Deletions cut 3 bases from V and 1 base from J, with 27 bases between. This CDR3 comprises 20 residues. The CDR3 DNA reads as TGTGCCAGCAGCGACCCTCGAGGGGGGCGGGAGTCAAGGGGCACAGATACGCAGTATTTT. It translates to CASSDPRGGRESRGTDTQYF.

The chain links TRBV6-1 to TRBJ2-1; the match to TRBD2 covers 7 bases. With V trimmed by 3 bases and J by 5 bases, 10 bases remained unmatched. Germline values: CDR1 MNHNS, CDR2 SASEGT. This CDR3 comprises 16 residues. Here the CDR3 DNA reads TGTGCCAGCAGTGATATAGCGGGTGTAATCGACAATGAGCAGTTCTTC. Translated, it gives CASSDIAGVIDNEQFF.

The V and J genes are TRBV11-2 and TRBJ1-1, with D hard to call. Deletions cut 6 bases from V and 1 base from J, with 12 bases between. There are 14 residues in the CDR3. The V gene's germline CDR1 is SGHAT and CDR2 FQNNGV. The CDR3 protein is CASRLLRGNTEAFF. The CDR3 DNA follows: TGTGCCAGCAGACTTCTAAGAGGGAACACTGAAGCTTTCTTT.

The chain joins TRBV30 to TRBJ1-2; TRBD1 aligns across 9 bases. The germline CDR1 and CDR2 sequences are GTSNPN and SVGIG (reference sequence). The CDR3 has 17 amino acids. Trimming removed 2 bases from V and 7 bases from J; junction bases left unmatched: 17. The CDR3 DNA reads TGTGCCTGGAGTCTTTCATCGGGACAGGGTCTCCCGTTTGGCTACACCTTC. This codes for CAWSLSSGQGLPFGYTF.